Given below is one T cell receptor (beta chain) in context. Its antigen remains unidentified. The CDR3 consists of 15 residues. Per germline, CDR1 SGDLS and CDR2 YYNGEE. V was pared by 3 bases and J by 6 bases, with 17 bases between. The data were taken from a study of OX40 agonist ivuxolimab in advanced cancers. Study summary: Patients undergoing dose escalation presented with hepatocellular carcinoma, melanoma, renal cell or head and neck cancer. One hepatocellular carcinoma and a couple of cutaneous melanoma patients partially responded.

Generated by immunoSEQ multiplex PCR, the TCRdb table keeps only in-frame clones and is missing some. The repertoire has under 100,000 clones, 85% to 90% of them found once; the top ten carry around 2.4%. Study-level results: It was also the case that some nonresponders had low normalized T-cell clonal expansion.

The specimen comprised CD4+ or CD8+ T cells sorted from blood, sampled in a trial of the OX40 agonist ivuxolimab. The chain joins TRBV9 to TRBJ2-3, with TRBD2 as a possible D gene (6 bases). This TCR came from an adult with an advanced solid tumor such as melanoma, head and neck, liver or kidney cancer. CDR3 amino acids: CASSASGTFPDTQYF. The DNA of the CDR3 is TGTGCCAGCAGCGCATCCGGGACTTTTCCGGATACGCAGTATTTT.